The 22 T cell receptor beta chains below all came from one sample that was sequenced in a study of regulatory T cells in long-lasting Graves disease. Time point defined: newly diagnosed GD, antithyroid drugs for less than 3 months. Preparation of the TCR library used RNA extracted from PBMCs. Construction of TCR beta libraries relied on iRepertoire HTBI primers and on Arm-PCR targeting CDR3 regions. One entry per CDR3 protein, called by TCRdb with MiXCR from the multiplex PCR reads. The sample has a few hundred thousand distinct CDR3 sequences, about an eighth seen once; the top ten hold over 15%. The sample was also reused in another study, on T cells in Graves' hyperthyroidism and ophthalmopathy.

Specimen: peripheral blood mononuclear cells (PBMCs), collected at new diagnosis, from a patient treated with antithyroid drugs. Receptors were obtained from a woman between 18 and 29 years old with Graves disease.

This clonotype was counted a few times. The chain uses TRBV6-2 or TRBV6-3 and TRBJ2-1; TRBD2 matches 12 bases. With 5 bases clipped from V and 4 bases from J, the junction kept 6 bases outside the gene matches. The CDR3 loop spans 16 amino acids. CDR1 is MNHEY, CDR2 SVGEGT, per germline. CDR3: CASSLTGTSGYNEQFF. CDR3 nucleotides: TGTGCCAGCAGTCTAACTGGGACTAGCGGGTACAATGAGCAGTTCTTC.

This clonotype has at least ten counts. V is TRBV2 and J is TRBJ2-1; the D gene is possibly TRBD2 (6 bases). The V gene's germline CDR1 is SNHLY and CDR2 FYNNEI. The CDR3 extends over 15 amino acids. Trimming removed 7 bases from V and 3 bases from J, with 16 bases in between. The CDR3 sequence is CASKGGMFVYNEQFF. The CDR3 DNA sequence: TGTGCCAGCAAAGGCGGGATGTTCGTCTACAATGAGCAGTTCTTC.

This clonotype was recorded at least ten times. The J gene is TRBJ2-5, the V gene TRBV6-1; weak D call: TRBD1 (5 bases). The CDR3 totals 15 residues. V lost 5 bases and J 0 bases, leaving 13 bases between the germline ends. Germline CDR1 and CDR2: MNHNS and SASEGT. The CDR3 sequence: CASSNLRQYQETQYF. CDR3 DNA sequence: TGTGCCAGCAGTAACCTCCGACAGTACCAAGAGACCCAGTACTTC.

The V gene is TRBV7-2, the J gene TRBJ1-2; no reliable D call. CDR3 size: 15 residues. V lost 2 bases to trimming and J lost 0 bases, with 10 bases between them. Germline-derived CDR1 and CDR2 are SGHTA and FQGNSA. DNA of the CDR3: TGTGCCAGCAGCTTATCACCCCATTCTAACTATGGCTACACCTTC. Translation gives CASSLSPHSNYGYTF.

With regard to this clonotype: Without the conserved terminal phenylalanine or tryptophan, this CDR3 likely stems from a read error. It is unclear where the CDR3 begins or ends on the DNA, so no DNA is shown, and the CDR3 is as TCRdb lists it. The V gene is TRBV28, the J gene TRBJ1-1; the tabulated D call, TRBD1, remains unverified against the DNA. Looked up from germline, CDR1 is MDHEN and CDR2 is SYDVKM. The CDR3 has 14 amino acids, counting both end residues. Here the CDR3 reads CASRFQGAWTEAFL.

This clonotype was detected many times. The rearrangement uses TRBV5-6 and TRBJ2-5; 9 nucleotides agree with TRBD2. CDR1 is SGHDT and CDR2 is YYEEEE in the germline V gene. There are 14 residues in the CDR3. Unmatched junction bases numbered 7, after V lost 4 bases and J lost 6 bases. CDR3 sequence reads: CASSPLAGAKTQYF. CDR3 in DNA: TGTGCCAGCAGCCCGTTAGCGGGGGCGAAGACCCAGTACTTC. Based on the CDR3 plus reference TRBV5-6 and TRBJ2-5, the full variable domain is DAGVTQSPTHLIKTRGQQVTLRCSPKSGHDTVSWYQQALGQGPQFIFQYYEEEERQRGNFPDRFSGHQFPNYSSELNVNALLLGDSALYLCASSPLAGAKTQYFGPGTRLLVL.

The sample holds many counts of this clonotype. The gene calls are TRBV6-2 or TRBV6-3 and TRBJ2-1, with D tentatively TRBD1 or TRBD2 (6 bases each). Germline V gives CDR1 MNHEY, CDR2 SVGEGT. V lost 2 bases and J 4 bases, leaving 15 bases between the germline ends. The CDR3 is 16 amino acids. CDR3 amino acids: CASSYGLGGSYNEQFF. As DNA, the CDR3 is TGTGCCAGCAGTTACGGTCTCGGGGGCTCGTACAATGAGCAGTTCTTC.

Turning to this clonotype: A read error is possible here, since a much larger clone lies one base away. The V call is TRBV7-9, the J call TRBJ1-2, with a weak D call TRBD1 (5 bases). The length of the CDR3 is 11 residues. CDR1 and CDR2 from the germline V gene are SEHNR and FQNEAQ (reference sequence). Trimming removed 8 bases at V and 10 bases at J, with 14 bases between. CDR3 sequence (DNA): TGTGCCAGCGGCGTCAGGGATGACTACACCTTC. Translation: CASGVRDDYTF.

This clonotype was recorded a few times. The CDR3 DNA reads TGTGCCACGACTACGGCGTATACGCAGTATTTT. This encodes CATTTAYTQYF. This sequence joins TRBV2 and TRBJ2-3; perhaps TRBD2 as D (5 bases). V lost 10 bases and J 7 bases, leaving 12 bases between the germline ends. Germline lookup yields CDR1 SNHLY and CDR2 FYNNEI. The CDR3 has 11 amino acids.

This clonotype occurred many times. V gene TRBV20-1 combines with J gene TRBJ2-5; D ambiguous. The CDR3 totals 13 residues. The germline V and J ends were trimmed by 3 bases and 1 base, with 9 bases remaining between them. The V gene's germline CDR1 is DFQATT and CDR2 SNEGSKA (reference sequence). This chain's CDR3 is CSARVSPQETQYF. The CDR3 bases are TGCAGTGCTAGGGTTTCTCCCCAAGAGACCCAGTACTTC.

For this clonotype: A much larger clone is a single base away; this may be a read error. CDR3 nucleotides: TGTGCCTGCTCACAGCGACAGACAGGGGGATATGGCTACACCTTC. It is translated as CACSQRQTGGYGYTF. The chain combines TRBV18 with TRBJ1-2, with 9 bases aligning to TRBD1. In germline, CDR1 is KGHSH, CDR2 LQKENI. This CDR3 is 15 amino acids long.

CDR3 nucleotide sequence: TGTGCCAGCTATACCGCCGTCACCGGGGAGCTGTTTTTT. Amino acids: CASYTAVTGELFF. The chain has TRBV5-5 and TRBJ2-2; D unclear. CDR1 and CDR2 from the germline V gene are SGHKS and YYEKEE (reference sequence). The ends were cut back, 7 bases at V and 4 bases at J, with 11 bases in the middle. The CDR3 has 13 residues.

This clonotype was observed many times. CDR3 loop: CASSSGAGAVNEQFF. The CDR3 coding sequence is TGTGCCAGCAGCTCAGGGGCAGGGGCCGTCAATGAGCAGTTCTTC. The V and J genes are TRBV27 and TRBJ2-1; D may be TRBD1 (6 bases). Germline assignment: CDR1 MNHEY and CDR2 SMNVEV (reference sequence). This CDR3 comprises 15 residues. Trimming left V 6 bases short and J 6 bases short, with 18 bases between.

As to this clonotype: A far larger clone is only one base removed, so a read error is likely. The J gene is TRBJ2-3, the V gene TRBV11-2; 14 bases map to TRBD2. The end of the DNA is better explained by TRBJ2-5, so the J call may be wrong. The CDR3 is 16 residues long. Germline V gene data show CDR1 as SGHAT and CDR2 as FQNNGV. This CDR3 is CASSPPGLAGEGTQYF. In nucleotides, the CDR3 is TGTGCCAGCAGTCCCCCGGGACTAGCGGGAGAGGGGACCCAGTACTTC.

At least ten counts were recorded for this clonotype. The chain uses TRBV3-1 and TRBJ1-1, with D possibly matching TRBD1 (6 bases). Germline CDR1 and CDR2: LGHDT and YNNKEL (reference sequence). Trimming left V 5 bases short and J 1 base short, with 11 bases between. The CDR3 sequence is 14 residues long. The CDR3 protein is CASSLRGENTEAFF. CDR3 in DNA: TGTGCCAGCAGCTTAAGGGGGGAGAACACTGAAGCTTTCTTT.

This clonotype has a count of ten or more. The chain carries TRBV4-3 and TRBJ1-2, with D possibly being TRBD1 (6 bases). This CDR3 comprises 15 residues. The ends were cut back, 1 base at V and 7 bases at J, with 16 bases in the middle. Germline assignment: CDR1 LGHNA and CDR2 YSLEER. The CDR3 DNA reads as TGCGCCAGCAGCCAAGTATCGTCAGGGGCTGGTGGCTACACCTTC. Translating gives CASSQVSSGAGGYTF.

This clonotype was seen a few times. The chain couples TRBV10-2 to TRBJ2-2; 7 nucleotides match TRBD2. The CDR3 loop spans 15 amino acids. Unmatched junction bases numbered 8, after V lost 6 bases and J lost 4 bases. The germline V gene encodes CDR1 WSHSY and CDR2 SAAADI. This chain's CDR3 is CASRGAGASTGELFF. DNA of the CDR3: TGCGCCAGCAGGGGCGCGGGAGCCTCCACCGGGGAGCTGTTTTTT.

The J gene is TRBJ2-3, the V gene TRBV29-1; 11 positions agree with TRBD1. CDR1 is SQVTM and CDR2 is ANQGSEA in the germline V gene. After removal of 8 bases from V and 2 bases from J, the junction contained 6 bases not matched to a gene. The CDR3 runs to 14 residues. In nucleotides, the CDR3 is TGCAGCCCCAGGGACAGGGGGGTCACAGATACGCAGTATTTT. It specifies CSPRDRGVTDTQYF.

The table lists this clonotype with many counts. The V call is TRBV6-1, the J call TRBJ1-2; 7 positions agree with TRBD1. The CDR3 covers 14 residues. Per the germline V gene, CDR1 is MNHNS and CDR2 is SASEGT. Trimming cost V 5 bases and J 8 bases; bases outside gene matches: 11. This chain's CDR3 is CASSRETGLKGYTF. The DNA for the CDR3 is TGTGCCAGCAGTCGAGAGACAGGGTTGAAGGGCTACACCTTC.

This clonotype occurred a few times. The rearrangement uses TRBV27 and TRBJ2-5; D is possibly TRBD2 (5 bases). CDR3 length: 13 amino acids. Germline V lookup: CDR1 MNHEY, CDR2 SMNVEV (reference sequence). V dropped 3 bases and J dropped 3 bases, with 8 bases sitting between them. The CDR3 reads CASSLAEEETQYF. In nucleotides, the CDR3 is TGTGCCAGCAGTTTGGCGGAGGAAGAGACCCAGTACTTC.

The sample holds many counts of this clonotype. Written as DNA, the CDR3 is TGTGCCAGCAGCCCCTTGACTAACTCCTACGAGCAGTACTTC. This sequence encodes CASSPLTNSYEQYF. The chain employs TRBV7-6 and TRBJ2-7; perhaps TRBD2 as D (5 bases). Germline V gene sequence: CDR1 SGHVS, CDR2 FNYEAQ. Trimming removed 5 bases from V and 0 bases from J, with 11 bases in between. CDR3 size: 14 residues.

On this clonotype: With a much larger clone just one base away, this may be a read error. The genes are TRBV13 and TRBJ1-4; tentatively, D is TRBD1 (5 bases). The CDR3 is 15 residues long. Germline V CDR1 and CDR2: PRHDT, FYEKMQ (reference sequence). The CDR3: CAGSPWGRVYEKLFF. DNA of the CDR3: TGTGCCGGCAGTCCATGGGGCCGGGTGTATGAAAAACTGTTTTTT. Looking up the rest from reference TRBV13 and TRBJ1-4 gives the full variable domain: AAGVIQSPRHLIKEKRETATLKCYPIPRHDTVYWYQQGPGQDPQFLISFYEKMQSDKGSIPDRFSAQQFSDYHSELNMSSLELGDSALYFCAGSPWGRVYEKLFFGSGTQLSVL.